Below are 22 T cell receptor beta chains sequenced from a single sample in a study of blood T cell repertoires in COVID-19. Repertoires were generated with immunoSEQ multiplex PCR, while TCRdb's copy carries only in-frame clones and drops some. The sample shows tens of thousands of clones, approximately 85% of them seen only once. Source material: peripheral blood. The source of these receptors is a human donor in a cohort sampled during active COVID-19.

CDR3 in DNA: TGTGCCAGCAGCATGCACAGGGTTGGCGGGGGAGATACGCAGTATTTT. This sequence encodes CASSMHRVGGGDTQYF. This chain connects TRBV13 to TRBJ2-3; maybe TRBD2 (7 bases). V was shortened by 5 bases and J by 5 bases, with 20 bases between the two germline ends. CDR3 length: 16 residues. The germline V gene encodes CDR1 PRHDT and CDR2 FYEKMQ (reference sequence).

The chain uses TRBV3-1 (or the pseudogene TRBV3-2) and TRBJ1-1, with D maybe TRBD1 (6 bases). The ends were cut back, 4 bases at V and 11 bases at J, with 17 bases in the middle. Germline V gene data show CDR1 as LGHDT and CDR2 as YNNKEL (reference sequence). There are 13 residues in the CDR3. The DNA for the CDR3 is TGTGCCAGCAGCCCCAGGGGAGGGTGGTTCGCTTTCTTT. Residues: CASSPRGGWFAFF.

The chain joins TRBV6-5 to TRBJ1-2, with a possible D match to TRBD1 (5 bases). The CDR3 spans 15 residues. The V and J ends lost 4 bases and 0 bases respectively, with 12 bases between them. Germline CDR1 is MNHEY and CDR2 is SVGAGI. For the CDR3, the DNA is TGTGCCAGCAGTTTCGGGGGTACAGCTAACTATGGCTACACCTTC. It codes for CASSFGGTANYGYTF.

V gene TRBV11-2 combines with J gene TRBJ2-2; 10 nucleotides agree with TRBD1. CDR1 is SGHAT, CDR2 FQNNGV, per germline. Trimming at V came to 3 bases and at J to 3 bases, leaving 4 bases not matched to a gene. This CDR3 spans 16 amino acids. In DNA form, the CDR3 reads TGTGCCAGCAGCTTTTTTGGGACAGGGGACACCGGGGAGCTGTTTTTT. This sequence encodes CASSFFGTGDTGELFF.

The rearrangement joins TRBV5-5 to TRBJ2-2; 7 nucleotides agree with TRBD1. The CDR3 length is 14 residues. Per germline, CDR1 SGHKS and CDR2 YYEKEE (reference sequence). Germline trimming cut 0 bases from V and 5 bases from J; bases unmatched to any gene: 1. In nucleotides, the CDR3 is TGTGCCAGCAGCTTGGAGGGACAGACCGGGGAGCTGTTTTTT. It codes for CASSLEGQTGELFF. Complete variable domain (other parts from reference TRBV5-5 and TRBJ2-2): DAGVTQSPTHLIKTRGQQVTLRCSPISGHKSVSWYQQVLGQGPQFIFQYYEKEERGRGNFPDRFSARQFPNYSSELNVNALLLGDSALYLCASSLEGQTGELFFGEGSRLTVL.

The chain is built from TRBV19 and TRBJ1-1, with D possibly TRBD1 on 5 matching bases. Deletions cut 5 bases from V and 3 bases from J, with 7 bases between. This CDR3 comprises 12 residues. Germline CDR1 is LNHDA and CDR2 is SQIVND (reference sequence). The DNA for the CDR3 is TGTGCCAGTAGTCGGGGGGACACTGAAGCTTTCTTT. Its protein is CASSRGDTEAFF.

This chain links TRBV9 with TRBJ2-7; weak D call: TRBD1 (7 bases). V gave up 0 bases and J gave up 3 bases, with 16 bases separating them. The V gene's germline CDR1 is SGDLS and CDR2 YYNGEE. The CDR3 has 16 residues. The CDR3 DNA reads TGTGCCAGCAGCGTAGACGGGTCAGGGGGGATCTACGAGCAGTACTTC. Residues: CASSVDGSGGIYEQYF. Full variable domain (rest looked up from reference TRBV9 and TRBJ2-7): DSGVTQTPKHLITATGQRVTLRCSPRSGDLSVYWYQQSLDQGLQFLIQYYNGEERAKGNILERFSAQQFPDLHSELNLSSLELGDSALYFCASSVDGSGGIYEQYFGPGTRLTVT.

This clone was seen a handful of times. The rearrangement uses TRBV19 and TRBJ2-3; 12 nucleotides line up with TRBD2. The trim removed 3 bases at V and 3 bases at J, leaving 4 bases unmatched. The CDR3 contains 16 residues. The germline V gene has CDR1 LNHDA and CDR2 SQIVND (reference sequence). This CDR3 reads CASSMTTSGGTDTQYF. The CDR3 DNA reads TGTGCCAGTAGTATGACGACTAGCGGGGGTACAGATACGCAGTATTTT.

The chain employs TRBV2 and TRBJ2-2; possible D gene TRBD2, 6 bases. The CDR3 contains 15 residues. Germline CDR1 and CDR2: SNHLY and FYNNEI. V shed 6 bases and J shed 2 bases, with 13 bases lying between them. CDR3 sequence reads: CASRRLASNTGELFF. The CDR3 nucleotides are TGTGCCAGCAGGCGGCTAGCGAGTAACACCGGGGAGCTGTTTTTT.

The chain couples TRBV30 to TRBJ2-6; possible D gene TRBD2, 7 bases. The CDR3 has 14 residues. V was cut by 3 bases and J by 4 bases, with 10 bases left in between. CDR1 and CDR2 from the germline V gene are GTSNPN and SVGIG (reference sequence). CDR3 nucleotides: TGTGCCTGGAGCCCGGGGGGCGGGGCCAACGTCCTGACTTTC. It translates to CAWSPGGGANVLTF.

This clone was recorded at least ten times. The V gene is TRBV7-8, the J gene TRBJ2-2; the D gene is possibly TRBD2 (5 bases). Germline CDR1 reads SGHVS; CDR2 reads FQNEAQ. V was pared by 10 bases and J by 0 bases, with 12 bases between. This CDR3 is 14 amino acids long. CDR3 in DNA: TGTGCCACCGGAACGGACTCGAACACCGGGGAGCTGTTTTTT. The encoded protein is CATGTDSNTGELFF.

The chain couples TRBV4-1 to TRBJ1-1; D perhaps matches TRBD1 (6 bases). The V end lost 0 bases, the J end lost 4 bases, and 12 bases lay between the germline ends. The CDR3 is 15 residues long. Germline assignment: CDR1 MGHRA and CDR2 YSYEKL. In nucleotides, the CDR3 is TGCGCCAGCAGCCAAGATATAGGGGGGGCCACTGAAGCTTTCTTT. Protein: CASSQDIGGATEAFF.

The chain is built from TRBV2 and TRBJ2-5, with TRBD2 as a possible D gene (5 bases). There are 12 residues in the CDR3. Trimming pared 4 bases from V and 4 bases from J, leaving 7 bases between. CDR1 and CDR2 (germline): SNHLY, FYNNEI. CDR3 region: CASSVGRETQYF. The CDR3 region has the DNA TGTGCCAGCAGTGTAGGGAGAGAGACCCAGTACTTC.

The CDR3 loop is CASSLSGYEQYF. The CDR3 nucleotides are TGTGCCAGCAGCTTATCCGGGTACGAGCAGTACTTC. The chain is built from TRBV11-2 and TRBJ2-7; D ambiguous. The germline V gene encodes CDR1 SGHAT and CDR2 FQNNGV. The CDR3 is 12 residues long. Trimming removed 2 bases from V and 4 bases from J, with 6 bases in between.

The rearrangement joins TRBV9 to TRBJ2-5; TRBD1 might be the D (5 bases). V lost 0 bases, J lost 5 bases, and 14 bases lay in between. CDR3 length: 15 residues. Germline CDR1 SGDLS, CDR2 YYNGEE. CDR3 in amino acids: CASSVEGDSGETQYF. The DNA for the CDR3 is TGTGCCAGCAGCGTAGAGGGTGACAGTGGGGAGACCCAGTACTTC. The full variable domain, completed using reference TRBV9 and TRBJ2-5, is DSGVTQTPKHLITATGQRVTLRCSPRSGDLSVYWYQQSLDQGLQFLIQYYNGEERAKGNILERFSAQQFPDLHSELNLSSLELGDSALYFCASSVEGDSGETQYFGPGTRLLVL.

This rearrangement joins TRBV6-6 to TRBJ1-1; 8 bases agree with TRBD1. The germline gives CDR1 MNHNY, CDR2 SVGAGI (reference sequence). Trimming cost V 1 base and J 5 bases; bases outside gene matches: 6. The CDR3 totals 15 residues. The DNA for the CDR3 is TGTGCCAGCAGTTACTTCCCACACAGGGGGACTGAAGCTTTCTTT. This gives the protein CASSYFPHRGTEAFF.

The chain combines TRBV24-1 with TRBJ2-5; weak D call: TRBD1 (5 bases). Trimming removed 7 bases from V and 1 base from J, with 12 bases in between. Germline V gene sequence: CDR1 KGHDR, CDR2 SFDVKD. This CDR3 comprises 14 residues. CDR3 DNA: TGTGCCACCAGCCGGGCAGGGATCCAAGAGACCCAGTACTTC. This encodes CATSRAGIQETQYF.

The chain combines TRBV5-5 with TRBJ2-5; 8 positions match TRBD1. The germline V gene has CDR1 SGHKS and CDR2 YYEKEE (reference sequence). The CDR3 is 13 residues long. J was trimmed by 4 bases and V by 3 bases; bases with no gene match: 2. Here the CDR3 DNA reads TGTGCCAGCAGCTACACAGGGGGAGAGACCCAGTACTTC. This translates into CASSYTGGETQYF.

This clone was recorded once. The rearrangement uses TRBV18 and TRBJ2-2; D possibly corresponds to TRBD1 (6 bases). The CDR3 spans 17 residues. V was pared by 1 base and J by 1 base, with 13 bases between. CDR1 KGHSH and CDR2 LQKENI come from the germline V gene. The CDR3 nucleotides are TGTGCCAGCTCACCACTACCGGCACAGGGGAACACCGGGGAGCTGTTTTTT. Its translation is CASSPLPAQGNTGELFF.

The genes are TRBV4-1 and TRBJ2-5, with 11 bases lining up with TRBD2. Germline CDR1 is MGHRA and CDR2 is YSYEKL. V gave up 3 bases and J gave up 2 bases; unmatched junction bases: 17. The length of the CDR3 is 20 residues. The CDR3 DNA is TGCGCCAGCAGCCATTCAGTAACTAGCGGGGGTTTGGGCAAGCAAGAGACCCAGTACTTC. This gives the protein CASSHSVTSGGLGKQETQYF.

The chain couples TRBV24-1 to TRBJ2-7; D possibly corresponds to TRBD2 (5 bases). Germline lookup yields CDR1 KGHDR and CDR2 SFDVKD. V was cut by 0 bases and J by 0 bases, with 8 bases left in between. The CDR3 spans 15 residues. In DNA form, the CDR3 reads TGTGCCACCAGTGATTTGGAAGGGAGCTCCTACGAGCAGTACTTC. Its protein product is CATSDLEGSSYEQYF.

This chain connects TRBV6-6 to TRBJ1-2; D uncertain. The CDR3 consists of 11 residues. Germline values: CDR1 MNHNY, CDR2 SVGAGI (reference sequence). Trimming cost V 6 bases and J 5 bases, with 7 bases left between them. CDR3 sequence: CASSRRYGYTF. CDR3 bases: TGTGCCAGCAGCCGCAGGTATGGCTACACCTTC.